The next 15 T cell receptor beta chains were all read from a single sample in a study of blood T cell repertoires in COVID-19. Sequenced by immunoSEQ multiplex PCR; TCRdb stores in-frame clones only, minus some. The sample lists under 550,000 clones; 85% to 90% were seen once. The specimen sequenced was peripheral blood. The source of these receptors is a man between 18 and 35 years old with COVID-19, enrolled during active disease.

This clone was observed once. CDR3 loop: CASIISRTGINEQYF. CDR3 DNA: TGTGCCAGCATTATATCTCGGACAGGGATAAACGAGCAGTACTTC. The chain carries TRBV27 and TRBJ2-7; TRBD1 matches 8 bases. CDR3 size: 15 residues. V lost 7 bases, J lost 5 bases, and 13 bases stayed unmatched. Germline assignment: CDR1 MNHEY and CDR2 SMNVEV (reference sequence).

V is TRBV4-1 and J is TRBJ2-3, with TRBD1 identical over 9 bases. V lost 4 bases to trimming and J lost 4 bases; unmatched junction nucleotides: 12. Germline V gives CDR1 MGHRA, CDR2 YSYEKL. The CDR3 runs to 17 residues. The CDR3 protein is CASSPRYGTGLADTQYF. The CDR3 DNA sequence: TGCGCCAGCAGCCCCCGGTACGGGACAGGGTTGGCAGATACGCAGTATTTT.

The chain joins TRBV5-4 to TRBJ2-1, with 12 bases lining up with TRBD2. V trimming: 1 base; J trimming: 7 bases; junction bases outside the gene matches: 6. The CDR3 contains 16 residues. Germline CDR1 and CDR2: SGHNT and YYREEE (reference sequence). Written as DNA, the CDR3 is TGTGCCAGCAGCTTGATGCGACTAGCGGGGGAAAATGAGCAGTTCTTC. Its translation is CASSLMRLAGENEQFF.

As to this clone: This same CDR3 is encoded by further DNA sequences in the sample. The chain combines TRBV4-1 with TRBJ2-2; D call uncertain. The CDR3 has 14 residues. Germline V lookup: CDR1 MGHRA, CDR2 YSYEKL. Trimming removed 3 bases from V and 2 bases from J, with 7 bases in between. The chain's CDR3 is CASSHSQNTGELFF. CDR3 sequence (DNA): TGCGCCAGCAGCCACTCACAAAACACCGGGGAGCTGTTTTTT.

This chain uses TRBV5-1 with TRBJ2-2; TRBD2 aligns across 11 bases. With V trimmed by 5 bases and J by 2 bases, 2 bases remained unmatched. Germline V lookup: CDR1 SGHRS, CDR2 YFSETQ. This CDR3 has 15 amino acids. The CDR3 is CASRLAGANTGELFF. The CDR3 nucleotides read TGCGCCAGCAGACTAGCGGGGGCTAACACCGGGGAGCTGTTTTTT.

The chain recombines TRBV12-3 or TRBV12-4 with TRBJ2-3; maybe TRBD2 (6 bases). The CDR3 loop spans 11 amino acids. Trimming stripped 10 bases from V and 5 bases from J, with 10 bases between. CDR3 DNA: TGTGCCATCTCAGCGGGAGATACGCAGTATTTT. Its translation is CAISAGDTQYF.

V and J are TRBV5-1 and TRBJ2-3; weak D call: TRBD2 (5 bases). Germline V gives CDR1 SGHRS, CDR2 YFSETQ. The CDR3 is 16 residues long. Trimming cost V 2 bases and J 2 bases, with 15 bases left between them. CDR3 sequence: CASSFRSREFTDTQYF. The CDR3 coding sequence is TGCGCCAGCAGCTTTCGGAGCCGGGAATTCACAGATACGCAGTATTTT.

The chain combines TRBV28 with TRBJ2-7; 12 nucleotides line up with TRBD2. Germline V gene lookup returns CDR1 MDHEN and CDR2 SYDVKM. The CDR3 is made up of 16 amino acids. J was trimmed by 2 bases and V by 4 bases; bases with no gene match: 6. CDR3 nucleotides: TGTGCCAGCAGTTCCTGGACTAGCGGGACCGCCTACGAGCAGTACTTC. Amino acid sequence: CASSSWTSGTAYEQYF. The full variable domain, with the rest looked up from reference TRBV28 and TRBJ2-7, is DVKVTQSSRYLVKRTGEKVFLECVQDMDHENMFWYRQDPGLGLRLIYFSYDVKMKEKGDIPEGYSVSREKKERFSLILESASTNQTSMYLCASSSWTSGTAYEQYFGPGTRLTVT.

The chain has TRBV19 and TRBJ2-1; TRBD2 agrees at 12 bases. The V gene's germline CDR1 is LNHDA and CDR2 SQIVND (reference sequence). The V gene end was trimmed by 3 bases and the J gene end by 7 bases; junction bases not matched to a gene: 4. CDR3 length equals 15 residues. The CDR3 loop is CASSILAGGPNEQFF. Here the CDR3 DNA reads TGTGCCAGTAGTATCCTAGCGGGAGGGCCGAATGAGCAGTTCTTC.

The V and J genes are TRBV28 and TRBJ1-6, with 10 bases that match TRBD1. CDR3 length: 18 residues. Germline assignment: CDR1 MDHEN and CDR2 SYDVKM. V shed 0 bases, J shed 10 bases, and the junction held 12 bases outside the gene matches. The CDR3 coding sequence is TGTGCCAGCAGTTTATGGACAGGGGGCGCCGAGGACAACTCACCCCTCCACTTT. The encoded protein is CASSLWTGGAEDNSPLHF.

The chain recombines TRBV14 with TRBJ2-7; no definite D call. The V end was cut by 0 bases, the J end by 0 bases, with 6 bases between. The germline CDR1 and CDR2 sequences are SGHDN and FVKESK. The CDR3 is 14 residues long. The CDR3 loop is CASSQERSSYEQYF. Here the CDR3 DNA reads TGTGCCAGCAGCCAAGAGCGAAGCTCCTACGAGCAGTACTTC.

The chain joins TRBV5-1 to TRBJ2-6; D remains ambiguous. V lost 4 bases and J lost 1, with 12 bases in between. The CDR3 totals 16 residues. Per the germline V gene, CDR1 is SGHRS and CDR2 is YFSETQ. CDR3 sequence reads: CASSPPKLSGANVLTF. The CDR3 DNA follows: TGCGCCAGCAGCCCACCGAAACTATCTGGGGCCAACGTCCTGACTTTC.

This clone has a handful of counts. The chain is built from TRBV27 and TRBJ2-1, with D perhaps matching TRBD2 (6 bases). This CDR3 has 17 residues. With 8 bases removed from V and 14 bases from J, the gap between germline ends came to 34 bases. Looked up from germline, CDR1 is MNHEY and CDR2 is SMNVEV (reference sequence). The CDR3 nucleotides are TGTGCCAGCCGCTTAGGGCGGGGCTCGGGTAAGCGGGTTCCGGAGTTCTTC. This gives the protein CASRLGRGSGKRVPEFF.

The chain carries TRBV5-1 and TRBJ2-7, with 11 nucleotides matching TRBD1. Germline loops: CDR1 SGHRS, CDR2 YFSETQ. There are 14 residues in the CDR3. Trimming removed 4 bases from V and 3 bases from J; junction bases left unmatched: 3. The chain's CDR3 is CASSTGTGGYEQYF. The CDR3, as DNA: TGCGCCAGCAGCACGGGGACAGGGGGCTACGAGCAGTACTTC.

The rearrangement uses TRBV5-1 and TRBJ1-4; D is unresolved. Trimming shortened V by 2 bases and J by 0 bases, and 11 bases separated the two germline ends. Germline V gives CDR1 SGHRS, CDR2 YFSETQ. CDR3 size: 16 residues. The CDR3 DNA sequence: TGCGCCAGCAGCTTCGGGAGTTTTGCAACTAATGAAAAACTGTTTTTT. This encodes CASSFGSFATNEKLFF.